This T cell receptor (beta chain) emerged from a study of T cell responses to AZD1222 COVID-19 vaccine. Study as a whole: Second-dose intervals of approximately 4 or approximately 12 weeks were pooled.

With V trimmed by 0 bases and J by 4 bases, 6 bases remained unmatched. From germline, CDR1 is LGHNA and CDR2 YSLEER. This CDR3 contains 16 residues. Libraries were prepared by immunoSEQ multiplex PCR; TCRdb keeps only in-frame clonotypes and omits some of them. The table has roughly 150,000 clones, more than 80% seen once. The sequencing here drew on peripheral blood, taken on day 0 of AZD1222 vaccination. The chain recombines TRBV4-3 with TRBJ2-4; 7 positions agree with TRBD2. This TCR was recovered from an adult in good health. CDR3 in DNA: TGCGCCAGCAGCCAAGAGGAGGGAGCGGGGAAAAACATTCAGTACTTC. Translating gives CASSQEEGAGKNIQYF.